The 21 T cell receptor beta chains given below trace back to one sample, sequenced in a study of cytomegalovirus exposure and HLA in healthy donors. Researchers ran the PCR with 60 Vbeta and 13 Jbeta primers. Using immunoSEQ multiplex PCR, the repertoire was profiled, and TCRdb retains in-frame clones only, with some absent. The sample includes 130,000 to 150,000 clones, about 64% of them seen just once. Specimen: PBMCs. Receptors originate from a man in his sixties in good health and CMV-seronegative.

The gene calls are TRBV11-3 and TRBJ2-7, with D possibly matching TRBD1 (6 bases). Germline lookup yields CDR1 SGHNT and CDR2 YENEEA. The CDR3 loop spans 14 amino acids. The V end lost 0 bases, the J end lost 3 bases, and 9 bases lay between the germline ends. This chain's CDR3 is CASSLEGDNYEQYF. The CDR3 bases are TGTGCCAGCAGCTTAGAGGGGGACAACTACGAGCAGTACTTC.

The chain employs TRBV5-1 and TRBJ2-2; 9 nucleotides agree with TRBD2. Germline-derived CDR1 and CDR2 are SGHRS and YFSETQ. Unmatched junction bases numbered 2, after V lost 4 bases and J lost 1 base. The CDR3 length is 15 residues. In DNA, the CDR3 is TGCGCCAGCAGCAATAGCGGGGGGAACACCGGGGAGCTGTTTTTT. Protein product: CASSNSGGNTGELFF.

The chain recombines TRBV10-3 with TRBJ2-1; 9 bases match TRBD2. The CDR3 loop spans 15 amino acids. Germline trimming cut 4 bases from V and 7 bases from J; bases unmatched to any gene: 8. Per germline, CDR1 ENHRY and CDR2 SYGVKD. The CDR3 DNA reads as TGTGCCATCAGTGGGTTAGCGGGAGTGGAGAATGAGCAGTTCTTC. Protein sequence: CAISGLAGVENEQFF.

This chain's CDR3 is CASSLGVGQYF. For the CDR3, the DNA is TGTGCCAGCAGCTTGGGAGTTGGGCAGTACTTC. The rearrangement links TRBV5-6 to TRBJ2-7; D is unresolved. Germline CDR1 reads SGHDT; CDR2 reads YYEEEE. The CDR3 spans 11 residues. Trimming shortened V by 0 bases and J by 9 bases, and 7 bases separated the two germline ends.

This rearrangement joins TRBV19 to TRBJ1-1, with D tentatively TRBD1 (6 bases). Germline-derived CDR1 and CDR2 are LNHDA and SQIVND (reference sequence). This CDR3 has 14 amino acids. The V end lost 4 bases, the J end lost 3 bases, and 12 bases lay between the germline ends. The CDR3, as DNA: TGTGCCAGTAGTACAGGGGACATGGACACTGAAGCTTTCTTT. Protein product: CASSTGDMDTEAFF.

This clone was counted between two and nine times. The genes are TRBV2 and TRBJ2-7; 7 bases line up with TRBD1. CDR1 and CDR2 from the germline V gene are SNHLY and FYNNEI. Trimming at V came to 7 bases and at J to 5 bases, leaving 2 bases not matched to a gene. This CDR3 has 11 amino acids. Here the CDR3 reads CASNRGHEQYF. The DNA of the CDR3 is TGTGCCAGCAACAGGGGCCACGAGCAGTACTTC.

V is TRBV4-3 and J is TRBJ2-2; 7 bases map to TRBD1. Trimming removed 0 bases from V and 6 bases from J; junction bases left unmatched: 4. Germline loops: CDR1 LGHNA, CDR2 YSLEER. This CDR3 comprises 15 residues. The CDR3 bases are TGCGCCAGCAGCCAAGATACAGGGGCCCCCGGGGAGCTGTTTTTT. This gives the protein CASSQDTGAPGELFF.

The CDR3 loop reads CASSKGTGLIYQPQHF. Here the CDR3 DNA reads TGTGCCAGCAGCAAAGGGACAGGGCTGATTTACCAGCCCCAGCATTTT. The chain is built from TRBV21-1 and TRBJ1-5; TRBD1 is taken as the D call from the table, unchecked against the DNA. TRBV21-1 is assigned pseudogene status. The CDR3 runs to 16 residues.

As to this clone: This sample also contains other DNA sequences that code for the same CDR3. The chain recombines TRBV28 with TRBJ1-5; D unclear. This CDR3 is 14 amino acids long. Germline V gives CDR1 MDHEN, CDR2 SYDVKM. Trimming pared 1 base from V and 0 bases from J, leaving 4 bases between. The CDR3 spells CASSLSGSNQPQHF. The CDR3 DNA reads TGTGCCAGCAGTTTATCCGGTAGCAATCAGCCCCAGCATTTT. The full variable domain, in which reference TRBV28 and TRBJ1-5 provide the parts outside the CDR3, is DVKVTQSSRYLVKRTGEKVFLECVQDMDHENMFWYRQDPGLGLRLIYFSYDVKMKEKGDIPEGYSVSREKKERFSLILESASTNQTSMYLCASSLSGSNQPQHFGDGTRLSIL.

V is TRBV7-3 and J is TRBJ2-5; a possible D gene is TRBD2 (7 bases). CDR1 is SGHTA and CDR2 is FQGTGA in the germline V gene. Trimming cost V 5 bases and J 5 bases, with 18 bases left between them. The CDR3 covers 15 residues. CDR3 nucleotide sequence: TGTGCCAGCAGCGACAATGGGGGGGCAGGGGAGACCCAGTACTTC. It codes for CASSDNGGAGETQYF.

The chain recombines TRBV28 with TRBJ2-3; TRBD2 aligns across 10 bases. The CDR3 consists of 16 residues. V gave up 5 bases and J gave up 2 bases; unmatched junction bases: 7. Germline lookup yields CDR1 MDHEN and CDR2 SYDVKM. The CDR3 nucleotides read TGTGCCAGCAGTCTACAAGGACTAGCGGCCACAGATACGCAGTATTTT. Translated: CASSLQGLAATDTQYF.

J is TRBJ1-1 and V is TRBV6-1; D uncertain. CDR1 and CDR2 (germline): MNHNS, SASEGT. V lost 1 base and J 4 bases, leaving 10 bases between the germline ends. The CDR3 consists of 14 residues. CDR3: CASSEVGVGTEAFF. The CDR3 DNA reads as TGTGCCAGCAGTGAAGTCGGGGTTGGCACTGAAGCTTTCTTT.

The chain is built from TRBV10-3 and TRBJ2-1; D uncertain. This CDR3 has 15 residues. The germline CDR1 and CDR2 sequences are ENHRY and SYGVKD. V was trimmed by 5 bases and J by 0 bases, leaving 11 bases between them. The CDR3 loop reads CAISPLGYSYNEQFF. CDR3 sequence (DNA): TGTGCCATCAGTCCCCTCGGGTACTCCTACAATGAGCAGTTCTTC.

The rearrangement links TRBV30 to TRBJ2-2, with 7 bases matching TRBD1. From germline, CDR1 is GTSNPN and CDR2 SVGIG (reference sequence). Trimming at V came to 1 base and at J to 7 bases, leaving 6 bases not matched to a gene. This CDR3 is 14 amino acids long. The CDR3 region is CAWSALQGIGELFF. The DNA of the CDR3 is TGTGCCTGGAGTGCCCTACAGGGGATCGGGGAGCTGTTTTTT.

CDR3 coding DNA: TGTGCCAGCACCGGAGAGACAGTTACAATGAAGCAGTTCTTC. As protein: CASTGETVTMKQFF. The chain links TRBV6-1 to TRBJ2-1, with D possibly being TRBD1 (5 bases). V was trimmed by 7 bases and J by 11 bases, leaving 21 bases between them. CDR3 length: 14 residues. Germline assignment: CDR1 MNHNS and CDR2 SASEGT.

This clone was picked up a small number of times. V and J are TRBV7-6 and TRBJ1-1, with D tentatively TRBD1 (5 bases). The V end lost 1 base, the J end lost 4 bases, and 10 bases lay between the germline ends. Per the germline V gene, CDR1 is SGHVS and CDR2 is FNYEAQ. The CDR3 has 14 residues. The CDR3, as DNA: TGTGCCAGCAGCTTAGGTCGTCAGGGCACTGAAGCTTTCTTT. Translation: CASSLGRQGTEAFF.

The V and J genes are TRBV28 and TRBJ2-3; D is ambiguous. V lost 4 bases and J 2 bases, leaving 10 bases between the germline ends. CDR3 size: 14 residues. From germline, CDR1 is MDHEN and CDR2 SYDVKM. This CDR3 is CASSSGIITDTQYF. The CDR3 nucleotides are TGTGCCAGCAGTTCTGGCATTATCACAGATACGCAGTATTTT.

This chain uses TRBV30 with TRBJ2-1; 9 positions match TRBD1. The V and J ends lost 8 bases and 6 bases, in that order; junction bases with no gene match: 8. The CDR3 consists of 13 residues. Germline-derived CDR1 and CDR2 are GTSNPN and SVGIG (reference sequence). CDR3 coding DNA: TGTGCCCGCGGACAGGGGTCAATCAATGAGCAGTTCTTC. Protein sequence: CARGQGSINEQFF.

The chain employs TRBV27 and TRBJ2-7; D perhaps matches TRBD1 (6 bases). The germline V gene has CDR1 MNHEY and CDR2 SMNVEV (reference sequence). V dropped 5 bases and J dropped 2 bases, with 19 bases sitting between them. The CDR3 length is 16 residues. Written as DNA, the CDR3 is TGTGCCAGCAGTACCCCCCTTACAGGGATTCCCTACGAGCAGTACTTC. Its translation is CASSTPLTGIPYEQYF.

The CDR3, as DNA: TGTGCCAGCAGCCCACTTTGGGGGAGGGACAATGAGCAGTTCTTC. Protein product: CASSPLWGRDNEQFF. This sequence joins TRBV27 and TRBJ2-1; 7 positions match TRBD2. The CDR3 has 15 residues. The junction had 10 bases not matched to a gene; V was cut back by 6 bases and J by 5 bases. Germline CDR1 reads MNHEY; CDR2 reads SMNVEV (reference sequence).

This rearrangement joins TRBV28 to TRBJ1-3; 11 bases map to TRBD1. Trimming removed 2 bases from V and 1 base from J; junction bases left unmatched: 7. From germline, CDR1 is MDHEN and CDR2 SYDVKM. This CDR3 spans 18 amino acids. The CDR3 reads CASSLTVDRGLSGNTIYF. The CDR3 DNA reads TGTGCCAGCAGTTTAACTGTGGACAGGGGGCTTTCTGGAAACACCATATATTTT.